This entry lists 4 T cell receptor beta chains sequenced from one sample in a study of blood T cells in healthy people across ages. Primed by a sample-barcoded 5' primer and a J-beta primer mix, a second PCR proceeded for 7 to 11 cycles. In TCRdb, the 5' RACE reads were re-called with MiXCR into one record per CDR3 protein. The sample has some 890,000 distinct CDR3 sequences; roughly 29% are singletons. These data are also associated with another study on T cells of mothers and their children.

The specimen sequenced was blood. The receptors were sampled from a woman in her thirties or forties in good health.

This clonotype occurred a few times. This chain connects TRBV5-4 to TRBJ2-3, with D unresolved. CDR3 length equals 15 residues. Looked up from germline, CDR1 is SGHNT and CDR2 is YYREEE (reference sequence). Trimming took 2 bases from V and 0 from J, leaving 10 bases between them. The chain's CDR3 is CASSLAWESTDTQYF. CDR3 nucleotide sequence: TGTGCCAGCAGCTTAGCTTGGGAAAGCACAGATACGCAGTATTTT.

The V gene is TRBV4-1, the J gene TRBJ1-1; D gene ambiguous. Germline CDR1 reads MGHRA; CDR2 reads YSYEKL. V lost 0 bases to trimming and J lost 1 base, with 6 bases between them. CDR3 length equals 14 residues. The CDR3 nucleotides are TGCGCCAGCAGCCAAGAACTCCGGAACACTGAAGCTTTCTTT. Translation: CASSQELRNTEAFF.

This clonotype was counted a few times. The J gene is TRBJ1-1, the V gene TRBV28; the match to TRBD1 covers 7 bases. Germline V lookup: CDR1 MDHEN, CDR2 SYDVKM. This CDR3 comprises 15 residues. V was clipped by 7 bases and J by 6 bases; unmatched bases: 14. The CDR3 spells CASNIRQGWSAEAFF. The CDR3 nucleotides read TGTGCCAGCAATATAAGACAGGGTTGGAGCGCTGAAGCTTTCTTT.

V is TRBV3-1 and J is TRBJ2-1, with 7 bases matching TRBD2. The length of the CDR3 is 19 residues. Germline V CDR1 and CDR2: LGHDT, YNNKEL (reference sequence). V trimming: 3 bases; J trimming: 3 bases; junction bases outside the gene matches: 17. CDR3 sequence reads: CASSHLPSPKRGYYNEQFF. In DNA form, the CDR3 reads TGTGCCAGCAGCCACCTCCCCAGCCCCAAGCGGGGATACTACAATGAGCAGTTCTTC.